This TCR beta chain was identified during a study of CD8 T cells in Susac syndrome. The authors reverse transcribed about 0.5 to 1 ug RNA with random hexamers. One entry per CDR3 protein, called by TCRdb with MiXCR from the immunoSEQ multiplex PCR reads. The table shows around 170,000 distinct CDR3 sequences, with 95% occurring only once. This sequence was found in a human donor with Susac syndrome. Sequenced material: CD4+ T cells from PBMCs.

The CDR3 here is CASREVNEQFF. The CDR3 nucleotides are TGTGCCAGCCGCGAGGTGAATGAGCAGTTCTTC. The rearrangement joins TRBV2 to TRBJ2-1; D is undetermined. The CDR3 is 11 amino acids. Trimming left V 8 bases short and J 7 bases short, with 9 bases between. CDR1 is SNHLY and CDR2 is FYNNEI in the germline V gene.